The 2 T cell receptor beta chains in this list originate from one sample, sequenced in a study of blood T cells in healthy people across ages (dated by TCRdb to about 2015). Libraries were made using 5' RACE. Sequencer: Illumina HiSeq 2500. A second PCR of about 7 to 12 cycles was performed with a sample-barcoded 5' primer and a J-beta primer mix. TCRdb passed the public sequencing reads through fastp at Q25 and MiXCR, retaining productive beta sequences. Each entry is one CDR3 protein sequence, shown with its most common DNA and genes. The sample records 1.5 million to 2 million distinct CDR3 sequences, 28% of which are singletons. Of the sample, less than 9.5% is held by the ten largest clones. The sequenced sample was blood. These receptors were taken from a young woman in good health.

The rearrangement uses TRBV11-2 and TRBJ2-1, with a tentative D call TRBD1 (7 bases). V was clipped by 1 base and J by 6 bases, with 16 bases between them. The CDR3 has 16 amino acids. Germline lookup yields CDR1 SGHAT and CDR2 FQNNGV. The DNA of the CDR3 is TGTGCCAGCAGCTTAGGGCGGGACAGCGTACGCAATGAGCAGTTCTTC. Translating gives CASSLGRDSVRNEQFF.

Regarding this clonotype: Being one base from a much bigger clone, this may be a read error. This chain links TRBV5-1 with TRBJ2-5; 9 bases align to TRBD2. The CDR3 is made up of 17 amino acids. Germline CDR1 is SGHRS and CDR2 is YFSETQ. This CDR3 is CASSLAGASGDHETQYF. The CDR3, as DNA: TGCGCCAGCAGCTTGGCCGGGGCTAGCGGGGACCATGAGACCCAGTACTTC.